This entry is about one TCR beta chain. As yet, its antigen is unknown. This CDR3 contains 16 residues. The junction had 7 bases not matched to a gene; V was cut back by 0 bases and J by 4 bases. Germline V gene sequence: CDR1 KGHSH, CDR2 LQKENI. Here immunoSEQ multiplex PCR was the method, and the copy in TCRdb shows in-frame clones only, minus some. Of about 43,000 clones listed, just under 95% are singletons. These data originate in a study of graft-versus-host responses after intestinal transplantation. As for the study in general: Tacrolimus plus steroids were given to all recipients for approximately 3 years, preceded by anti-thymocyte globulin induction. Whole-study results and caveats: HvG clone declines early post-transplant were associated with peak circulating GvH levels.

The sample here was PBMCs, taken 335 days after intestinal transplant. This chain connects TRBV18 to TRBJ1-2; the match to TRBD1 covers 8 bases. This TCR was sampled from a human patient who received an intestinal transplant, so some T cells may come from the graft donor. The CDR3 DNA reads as TGTGCCAGCTCACCACCGAGCCGGACAGGGAGCTATGGCTACACCTTC. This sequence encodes CASSPPSRTGSYGYTF.